This T cell receptor (beta chain) was sequenced in a study of T-cell reconstitution after alpha-beta-depleted transplantation in children. General study findings and limits: The main origin of T-cell counts and diversity one year after transplant was newly produced T cells.

This clonotype came up many times. Its target is not known. During its preparation, the TCRbeta library received unique molecular identifiers. TCRdb fed the PCR reads into MiXCR, producing one record per CDR3 protein. Of under 750,000 distinct CDR3 sequences listed, 20% to 25% are singletons. The ends were cut back, 5 bases at V and 8 bases at J, with 15 bases in the middle. The CDR3 consists of 14 residues. CDR1 and CDR2 (germline): SGHTA, FQGNSA. The sequencing here drew on PBMCs, mostly from graft donor cells, taken 360 days after TCRalphabeta/CD19-depleted stem cell transplant. The chain is built from TRBV7-2 and TRBJ1-4; D remains ambiguous. The source of this sequence is a boy in the first two years of life who had a stem cell transplant for acute myeloid leukemia, so the T cells may come from the graft donor. The CDR3 loop is CASSPGGVREKLFF. CDR3 DNA sequence: TGTGCCAGCAGCCCGGGCGGGGTACGGGAAAAACTGTTTTTT.